The 3 T cell receptor delta chains in this list originate from one sample, sequenced in a study of gamma-delta chains in newborns, infants, children (dated 2019 in TCRdb). Sequencing instrument: Illumina MiSeq. For TCRdb, the public reads were processed anew by CATT, and duplicate DNA sequences were folded into one row. The sample profile shows roughly 2,700 delta-chain clones; approximately 44% of them were found once. Roughly 10% of the sample goes to the ten largest clones. This specimen was blood, taken at baseline. The origin of the receptors is a child who received the measles vaccine.

To note about this clone: Possible read error: a much larger clone is one base away. This chain links TRDV1 with TRDJ1; 10 bases line up with TRDD3. The CDR3 length is 15 residues. The germline V gene encodes CDR1 TSWWSYY and CDR2 QGS. CDR3 in amino acids: CARGEGGYVLDKLIF. The CDR3 coding sequence is TGTGCTCGTGGGGAAGGGGGATACGTTCTAGATAAACTCATCTTT.

As concerns this clone: A much larger clonotype is one base distant, so this may be a read error. The chain has TRAV29/DV5 and TRDJ2; 12 bases are shared with TRDD3. Germline V gives CDR1 NSMFDY, CDR2 ISSIKDK. V dropped 2 bases and J dropped 1; count of bases not matched to a gene: 18. The CDR3 sequence is 21 residues long. The CDR3 is CAASVATSTGGYKVLTAQLFF. Here the CDR3 DNA reads TGTGCAGCAAGTGTTGCTACCTCTACTGGGGGATACAAGGTTTTGACAGCACAACTCTTCTTT. Full variable domain (remainder filled in from reference TRAV29/DV5 and TRDJ2): DQQVKQNSPSLSVQEGRISILNCDYTNSMFDYFLWYKKYPAEGPTFLISISSIKDKNEDGRFTVFLNKSAKHLSLHIVPSQPGDSAVYFCAASVATSTGGYKVLTAQLFFGKGTQLIVEP.

This clone came up once. V and J are TRDV1 and TRDJ2; D might be TRDD2 or TRDD3, each matching 9 bases. The CDR3 consists of 26 residues. V lost 5 bases and J 0 bases, leaving 43 bases between the germline ends. The germline CDR1 and CDR2 sequences are TSWWSYY and QGS. The CDR3 spells CALGSVKEIIGLPTPGGSSLTAQLFF. CDR3 in DNA: TGTGCTCTTGGGTCCGTGAAGGAGATAATCGGCCTTCCTACGCCTGGGGGATCGTCTTTGACAGCACAACTCTTCTTT.